This is a list of T cell receptor beta chains from one sample in a study of blood T cell repertoires in COVID-19. Using immunoSEQ multiplex PCR, the repertoire was profiled, and TCRdb retains in-frame clones only, with some absent. The sample contains 77,000 or so clones, approximately 85% of which appear only once. Material for sequencing was peripheral blood. The receptor source for this set is a man at least 80 years old with acute or convalescent COVID-19. CDR3s include the opening cysteine and the closing phenylalanine or tryptophan. The D gene is left open where the match is weak. Clone size appears in some rows only: once, few, many, or a class for an expanded clone.

D gene: -
J gene: TRBJ2-2
V gene: TRBV7-2
clone size: -
CDR3 length: 14
CDR3 protein: CASSLGTQSGELFF
CDR3 DNA: TGTGCCAGCAGCTTAGGGACTCAATCCGGGGAGCTGTTTTTT

D gene: TRBD1
J gene: TRBJ2-2
V gene: TRBV6-5
clone size: -
CDR3 length: 15
CDR3 protein: CASSHRGRNTGELFF
CDR3 DNA: TGTGCCAGCAGTCACAGGGGGCGGAACACCGGGGAGCTGTTTTTT

D gene: TRBD1
J gene: TRBJ1-1
V gene: TRBV19
clone size: -
CDR3 length: 14
CDR3 protein: CASRWDRASTEAFF
CDR3 DNA: TGTGCCAGTAGATGGGACAGGGCTAGCACTGAAGCTTTCTTT

D gene: TRBD1
J gene: TRBJ2-7
V gene: TRBV7-8
clone size: -
CDR3 length: 13
CDR3 protein: CASSRDRGNEQYF
CDR3 DNA: TGTGCCAGCAGTCGAGACAGGGGGAACGAGCAGTACTTC

D gene: TRBD1
J gene: TRBJ2-7
V gene: TRBV9
clone size: -
CDR3 length: 15
CDR3 protein: CASSPRGTGGNEQYF
CDR3 DNA: TGTGCCAGCAGCCCTAGGGGGACAGGGGGTAACGAGCAGTACTTC

D gene: TRBD2
J gene: TRBJ2-1
V gene: TRBV27
clone size: -
CDR3 length: 16
CDR3 protein: CASSSAGAGSYNEQFF
CDR3 DNA: TGTGCCAGCAGTTCAGCGGGAGCAGGGTCCTACAATGAGCAGTTCTTC

D gene: -
J gene: TRBJ1-1
V gene: TRBV10-3
clone size: -
CDR3 length: 13
CDR3 protein: CAISESREVVAFF
CDR3 DNA: TGTGCCATCAGTGAAAGCAGGGAAGTTGTCGCTTTCTTT

D gene: -
J gene: TRBJ2-7
V gene: TRBV7-8
clone size: -
CDR3 length: 16
CDR3 protein: CASSLEVALSSYEQYF
CDR3 DNA: TGTGCCAGCAGCTTAGAGGTAGCGCTAAGCTCCTACGAGCAGTACTTC

D gene: TRBD1
J gene: TRBJ2-2
V gene: TRBV6-5
clone size: -
CDR3 length: 15
CDR3 protein: CASTLGTGATGELFF
CDR3 DNA: TGTGCCAGCACTTTGGGGACAGGGGCCACCGGGGAGCTGTTTTTT

D gene: -
J gene: TRBJ2-1
V gene: TRBV24-1
clone size: many
CDR3 length: 18
CDR3 protein: CATSDLPNRGGELNEQFF
CDR3 DNA: TGTGCCACCAGTGATCTTCCGAACAGGGGCGGGGAGTTGAATGAGCAGTTCTTC

D gene: TRBD2
J gene: TRBJ2-1
V gene: TRBV6-5
clone size: once
CDR3 length: 15
CDR3 protein: CASGKGLNNYNEQFF
CDR3 DNA: TGTGCCAGCGGGAAGGGACTAAACAACTACAATGAGCAGTTCTTC

D gene: -
J gene: TRBJ2-2
V gene: TRBV5-1
clone size: -
CDR3 length: 16
CDR3 protein: CASSKTGPPNTGELFF
CDR3 DNA: TGCGCCAGCAGCAAGACAGGTCCCCCTAACACCGGGGAGCTGTTTTTT